Given below is one T cell receptor (beta chain) in context. The CDR3 totals 12 residues. CDR1 is SGHTA and CDR2 is FQGNSA in the germline V gene. V was clipped by 4 bases and J by 7 bases; unmatched bases: 3. The source of the sample is a study of beta chain features in type 1 diabetes. The authors reverse transcribed all of the isolated RNA, so sequencing captured expressed TCRB transcripts. This table comes from immunoSEQ multiplex PCR, and its TCRdb copy is limited to in-frame clones, with some not included. The sample consists of hundreds of thousands of clones, 15% to 18% of them appearing once. Sequenced sample: naive CD4+ T cells from blood. This TCR was recovered from a man between 18 and 29 years old in good health. The J gene is TRBJ2-5, the V gene TRBV7-2; TRBD1 matches 7 bases. CDR3 region: CASSSGGWTQYF. CDR3 in DNA: TGTGCCAGCAGCTCAGGGGGATGGACCCAGTACTTC.